Sequencing of this T cell receptor (beta chain) was carried out in a study of T cell responses to AZD1222 COVID-19 vaccine. The CDR3 sequence is 14 residues long. V dropped 1 base and J dropped 4 bases, with 10 bases sitting between them. CDR1 MNHEY and CDR2 SMNVEV come from the germline V gene (reference sequence). The data were produced by immunoSEQ multiplex PCR, yet TCRdb's version contains in-frame clones alone and is incomplete. Among about 110,000 clones listed, roughly 87% were seen once. The chain joins TRBV27 to TRBJ1-1; D uncertain. The starting material was peripheral blood, obtained on day 0 of MenACWY control vaccination. This TCR was sampled from an adult in good health. CDR3 nucleotide sequence: TGTGCCAGCAGTTTATTGGTGGTAGGCACTGAAGCTTTCTTT. Translated: CASSLLVVGTEAFF.